The rows below give T cell receptor beta chains drawn from one sample of a study of T cells after posttransplantation cyclophosphamide. TCRdb's copy holds only in-frame clones and misses some; the assay was immunoSEQ multiplex PCR. The sample lists under 20,000 clones; around 70% were seen once. The material was PBMCs, obtained after an allogeneic stem cell transplant with post-transplant cyclophosphamide. These receptors came from a male patient younger than 45 who received an allogeneic stem cell transplant from a related donor, was CMV-positive, and had acute GVHD only. Some T cells may be the graft donor's. Both conserved end residues are part of each CDR3. Fields, in order: D gene, clone size, J gene, V gene, CDR3 protein, CDR3 DNA. A D gene is named only where the DNA matches it firmly. Expanded clones are given a class, and other clones once, few, many or no size at all.

D gene: -
clone size: -
J gene: TRBJ2-3
V gene: TRBV4-1
CDR3 protein: CASSAVDLVKTDTQYF
CDR3 DNA: TGCGCCAGCAGCGCGGTTGATCTAGTTAAGACAGATACGCAGTATTTT

D gene: -
clone size: -
J gene: TRBJ1-3
V gene: TRBV9
CDR3 protein: CASSVATEGSSSGNTIYF
CDR3 DNA: TGTGCCAGCAGCGTAGCTACGGAGGGATCGAGCTCTGGAAACACCATATATTTT

D gene: -
clone size: few
J gene: TRBJ1-1
V gene: TRBV19
CDR3 protein: CASAREGMNTEAFF
CDR3 DNA: TGTGCCTCCGCCCGGGAGGGGATGAACACTGAAGCTTTCTTT

D gene: TRBD1
clone size: -
J gene: TRBJ2-5
V gene: TRBV7-2
CDR3 protein: CASRYTGGGETQYF
CDR3 DNA: TGTGCCAGCAGATATACAGGGGGCGGGGAGACCCAGTACTTC

D gene: -
clone size: -
J gene: TRBJ1-5
V gene: TRBV28
CDR3 protein: CASSTQGRVSNQPQHF
CDR3 DNA: TGTGCCAGCAGTACTCAGGGGCGGGTTAGCAATCAGCCCCAGCATTTT

D gene: -
clone size: once
J gene: TRBJ1-6
V gene: TRBV7-8
CDR3 protein: CASSSSVNSPLHF
CDR3 DNA: TGTGCCAGCAGCTCTTCAGTCAATTCACCCCTCCACTTT

D gene: TRBD1
clone size: few
J gene: TRBJ1-1
V gene: TRBV19
CDR3 protein: CASSTGTGKGFTEAFF
CDR3 DNA: TGTGCCAGTAGTACGGGGACAGGGAAGGGCTTCACTGAAGCTTTCTTT

D gene: TRBD1
clone size: -
J gene: TRBJ2-1
V gene: TRBV19
CDR3 protein: CASSIGTAYNEQFF
CDR3 DNA: TGTGCCAGTAGTATCGGGACAGCCTACAATGAGCAGTTCTTC

D gene: -
clone size: -
J gene: TRBJ1-6
V gene: TRBV6-5
CDR3 protein: CASSEVFGSPLHF
CDR3 DNA: TGTGCCAGCAGTGAGGTGTTTGGTTCACCCCTCCACTTT

D gene: -
clone size: few
J gene: TRBJ2-7
V gene: TRBV4-3
CDR3 protein: CASSRSSGGYFSYEQYF
CDR3 DNA: TGCGCCAGCAGCCGTTCAAGTGGCGGATACTTCTCCTACGAGCAGTACTTC

D gene: TRBD1
clone size: few
J gene: TRBJ2-2
V gene: TRBV9
CDR3 protein: CASRGQGGNTGELFF
CDR3 DNA: TGTGCCAGCAGGGGACAGGGGGGGAACACCGGGGAGCTGTTTTTT

D gene: TRBD2
clone size: -
J gene: TRBJ2-2
V gene: TRBV9
CDR3 protein: CASSVPDRTSRTGELFF
CDR3 DNA: TGTGCCAGCAGCGTACCCGACCGGACTAGTAGGACCGGGGAGCTGTTTTTT

D gene: -
clone size: -
J gene: TRBJ1-2
V gene: TRBV25-1
CDR3 protein: CASSEWGVPGGYTF
CDR3 DNA: TGTGCCAGCAGTGAATGGGGGGTGCCGGGCGGCTACACCTTC

D gene: TRBD1
clone size: -
J gene: TRBJ2-2
V gene: TRBV29-1
CDR3 protein: CSVGDRGGGELFF
CDR3 DNA: TGCAGCGTTGGCGACAGGGGTGGCGGGGAGCTGTTTTTT

D gene: -
clone size: -
J gene: TRBJ2-5
V gene: TRBV5-4
CDR3 protein: CASSDRVTKETQYF
CDR3 DNA: TGTGCCAGCAGCGACCGGGTTACTAAAGAGACCCAGTACTTC

D gene: -
clone size: -
J gene: TRBJ1-2
V gene: TRBV4-3
CDR3 protein: CASSQGPGGYTF
CDR3 DNA: TGCGCCAGCAGCCAAGGACCCGGGGGCTACACCTTC

D gene: TRBD1
clone size: few
J gene: TRBJ2-7
V gene: TRBV6-1
CDR3 protein: CASSPRDRRDTEQYF
CDR3 DNA: TGTGCCAGCAGTCCCCGGGACAGACGGGATACAGAGCAGTACTTC

D gene: -
clone size: -
J gene: TRBJ2-7
V gene: TRBV7-8
CDR3 protein: CASSVSRGSGEQYF
CDR3 DNA: TGTGCCAGCAGCGTCTCCAGGGGCTCGGGAGAGCAGTACTTC

D gene: -
clone size: few
J gene: TRBJ1-3
V gene: TRBV7-2
CDR3 protein: CASSLQGRSSGNTIYF
CDR3 DNA: TGTGCCAGCAGCTTACAGGGCCGTAGCTCTGGAAACACCATATATTTT

D gene: -
clone size: once
J gene: TRBJ1-1
V gene: TRBV11-3
CDR3 protein: CASSLGKGNMNTEAFF
CDR3 DNA: TGTGCCAGCAGCTTAGGTAAGGGGAACATGAACACTGAAGCTTTCTTT

D gene: -
clone size: medium-sized
J gene: TRBJ1-1
V gene: TRBV7-9
CDR3 protein: CASSSEGVGTEAFF
CDR3 DNA: TGTGCCAGCAGTTCTGAGGGGGTTGGGACTGAAGCTTTCTTT

D gene: -
clone size: -
J gene: TRBJ1-3
V gene: TRBV30
CDR3 protein: CAWSPPQVNTIYF
CDR3 DNA: TGTGCCTGGAGCCCCCCGCAGGTAAACACCATATATTTT

D gene: TRBD2
clone size: -
J gene: TRBJ2-1
V gene: TRBV13
CDR3 protein: CASSPAGAYYNEQFF
CDR3 DNA: TGTGCCAGCAGCCCAGCGGGGGCCTACTACAATGAGCAGTTCTTC